This T cell receptor (beta chain) was documented in a study of read filtering for tumor transcriptome and immune sequencing. The wider study: Transcriptome libraries were built from DNase-treated RNA. Per sample, TCR-region reads ranged about 3.5 to 11 million by IR-seq, about 80 to 1,400 by RNA-seq. Study results and caveats: Compared with RNA-seq, IR-seq gave much higher clonotype depth and reliability.

This CDR3 has 17 amino acids. Germline CDR1 is SQVTM and CDR2 is ANQGSEA. V lost 6 bases to trimming and J lost 0 bases; unmatched junction nucleotides: 9. At the time of active disease, bone marrow was collected from every patient. This clonotype was counted many times. Its antigen is still unknown. The library was built from about 400 ng RNA with molecular barcoded adaptors for alpha/delta and beta/gamma chains. TCRdb re-derived calls from the reads in MiXCR, one entry per CDR3 protein. The data contain 40,000 or so distinct CDR3 sequences, about 11% of them seen just once; the ten biggest clones take up about 38%.

The source is a donor aged 40 or over with multiple myeloma. The sequenced material came from a population of CD138-negative cells sorted from bone marrow. The J gene is TRBJ2-1, the V gene TRBV29-1; 12 positions agree with TRBD1. The CDR3 DNA follows: TGCAGCGTCCCGGGACAGGGGGCTGGATACTCCTACAATGAGCAGTTCTTC. It yields the protein CSVPGQGAGYSYNEQFF.